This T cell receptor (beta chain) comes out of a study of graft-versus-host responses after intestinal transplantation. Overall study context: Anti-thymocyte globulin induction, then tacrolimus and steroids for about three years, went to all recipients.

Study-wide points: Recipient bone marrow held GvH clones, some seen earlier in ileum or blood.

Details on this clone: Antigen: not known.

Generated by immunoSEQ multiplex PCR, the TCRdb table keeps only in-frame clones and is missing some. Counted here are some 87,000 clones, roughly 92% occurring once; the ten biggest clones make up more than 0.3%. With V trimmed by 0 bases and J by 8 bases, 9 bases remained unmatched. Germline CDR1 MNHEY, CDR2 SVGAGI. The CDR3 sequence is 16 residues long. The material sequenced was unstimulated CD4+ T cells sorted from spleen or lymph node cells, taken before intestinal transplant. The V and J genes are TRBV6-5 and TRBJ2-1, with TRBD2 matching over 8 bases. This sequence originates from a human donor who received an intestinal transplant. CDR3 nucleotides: TGTGCCAGCAGTTACTCGTTGAGCGGGAGAGGCTATGAGCAGTTCTTC. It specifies CASSYSLSGRGYEQFF.